The 16 T cell receptor beta chains given below trace back to one sample, sequenced in a study of T cell responses to AZD1222 COVID-19 vaccine. The protocol was immunoSEQ multiplex PCR, while the TCRdb copy is restricted to in-frame clones and leaves out a portion. Of 120,000 or so clones detected, about 86% appear once; the ten largest clones hold approximately 15%. The sample was peripheral blood, taken 28 days after the second AZD1222 dose. The origin of the receptors is an adult who received the AZD1222 COVID-19 vaccine.

The rearrangement joins TRBV18 to TRBJ1-2, with TRBD1 identical over 7 bases. Germline V lookup: CDR1 KGHSH, CDR2 LQKENI. The V segment lost 3 bases and the J segment 5 bases; nucleotides outside the gene matches: 6. This CDR3 comprises 14 residues. The DNA for the CDR3 is TGTGCCAGCTCACCTGGGACAGCTATGTATGGCTACACCTTC. Protein product: CASSPGTAMYGYTF.

The chain combines TRBV2 with TRBJ2-7; D possibly corresponds to TRBD2 (6 bases). Germline V gene lookup returns CDR1 SNHLY and CDR2 FYNNEI. Trimming pared 6 bases from V and 4 bases from J, leaving 16 bases between. The CDR3 has 14 residues. CDR3 DNA: TGTGCCAGCAGGGGTACCTCGGGAGTTTACGAGCAGTACTTC. It encodes CASRGTSGVYEQYF. Based on the CDR3 plus reference TRBV2 and TRBJ2-7, the full variable domain is EPEVTQTPSHQVTQMGQEVILRCVPISNHLYFYWYRQILGQKVEFLVSFYNNEISEKSEIFDDQFSVERPDGSNFTLKIRSTKLEDSAMYFCASRGTSGVYEQYFGPGTRLTVT.

This clone was observed a handful of times. The V call is TRBV6-5, the J call TRBJ1-3; the D gene is possibly TRBD1 (6 bases). V lost 4 bases and J lost 0, with 13 bases in between. The CDR3 is 16 residues long. The germline CDR1 and CDR2 sequences are MNHEY and SVGAGI. The CDR3 nucleotides read TGTGCCAGCAGTTTAACCTGGACAGCCTCTGGAAACACCATATATTTT. Amino acids: CASSLTWTASGNTIYF.

V usage is TRBV6-2 or TRBV6-3 and J usage is TRBJ2-2; the match to TRBD2 covers 8 bases. CDR3 length: 20 residues. J gave up 2 bases and V 1 base, and 15 bases lay outside the gene matches. CDR1 is MNHEY, CDR2 SVGEGT, per germline. Written as DNA, the CDR3 is TGTGCCAGCAGTTACTACGCGGGAGGCACTGTACCGCTTAACACCGGGGAGCTGTTTTTT. Translating it yields CASSYYAGGTVPLNTGELFF.

The gene calls are TRBV7-2 and TRBJ2-2, with D possibly matching TRBD1 (5 bases). The CDR3 has 15 amino acids. V was pared by 5 bases and J by 2 bases, with 12 bases between. The germline CDR1 and CDR2 sequences are SGHTA and FQGNSA. CDR3 loop: CASSERTRNTGELFF. For the CDR3, the DNA is TGTGCCAGCAGCGAAAGGACACGCAACACCGGGGAGCTGTTTTTT.

The J gene is TRBJ2-1, the V gene TRBV7-9; 8 nucleotides line up with TRBD2. CDR1 and CDR2 (germline): SEHNR, FQNEAQ (reference sequence). The CDR3 is 14 residues long. V shed 1 base, J shed 15 bases, and the junction held 11 bases outside the gene matches. The chain's CDR3 is CASSLGGSGAQWFF. CDR3 bases: TGTGCCAGCAGCTTAGGGGGTAGCGGGGCCCAGTGGTTCTTC.

The V call is TRBV10-1, the J call TRBJ2-1; D is perhaps TRBD2 (6 bases). V lost 3 bases to trimming and J lost 0 bases, with 15 bases between them. Germline V gene sequence: CDR1 WNHNN, CDR2 SYGVQD (reference sequence). CDR3 size: 17 residues. CDR3 residues: CASSEVTRLGSYNEQFF. The DNA for the CDR3 is TGCGCCAGCAGTGAAGTCACGAGACTAGGCTCCTACAATGAGCAGTTCTTC.

This chain connects TRBV10-3 to TRBJ2-7; 9 bases fit TRBD1. This CDR3 spans 20 amino acids. V lost 2 bases and J lost 0; bases outside the gene matches: 17. Germline assignment: CDR1 ENHRY and CDR2 SYGVKD. The chain's CDR3 is CAISEASRDRVLSGSYEQYF. The CDR3 region has the DNA TGTGCCATCAGTGAGGCTAGCCGGGACAGGGTTTTGTCGGGCTCCTACGAGCAGTACTTC.

CDR3 sequence: CAISESQPAQPQHF. CDR3 bases: TGTGCCATCAGTGAGTCGCAACCGGCGCAGCCCCAGCATTTT. This rearrangement joins TRBV10-3 to TRBJ1-5, with D unclear. CDR3 size: 14 residues. CDR1 is ENHRY and CDR2 is SYGVKD in the germline V gene. With 0 bases removed from V and 7 bases from J, the gap between germline ends came to 10 bases.

The genes are TRBV24-1 and TRBJ2-1; TRBD2 matches at 7 bases. Germline lookup yields CDR1 KGHDR and CDR2 SFDVKD. This CDR3 comprises 17 residues. Trimming cost V 2 bases and J 3 bases; bases outside gene matches: 9. The DNA of the CDR3 is TGTGCCACCAGTGATTCACCTTCTAGCGGAGACTACAATGAGCAGTTCTTC. It codes for CATSDSPSSGDYNEQFF.

The genes are TRBV6-4 and TRBJ1-1; possibly TRBD1 for D (6 bases). Trimming shortened V by 5 bases and J by 4 bases, and 11 bases separated the two germline ends. The CDR3 has 13 residues. Germline V lookup: CDR1 MRHNA, CDR2 SNTAGT. The CDR3 region is CASSTQGGTEAFF. DNA of the CDR3: TGTGCCAGCAGTACACAGGGCGGCACTGAAGCTTTCTTT.

Remarks on this clone: Other nucleotide sequences in the sample specify the same CDR3. The chain is built from TRBV4-3 and TRBJ1-1; D uncertain. Germline V gene data show CDR1 as LGHNA and CDR2 as YSLEER. The CDR3 consists of 15 residues. The V and J ends lost 0 bases and 0 bases respectively, with 8 bases between them. CDR3 loop: CASSQDLAVNTEAFF. The CDR3 DNA follows: TGCGCCAGCAGCCAAGATCTAGCAGTGAACACTGAAGCTTTCTTT.

The rearrangement uses TRBV19 and TRBJ1-1, with 7 bases matching TRBD1. CDR1 and CDR2 from the germline V gene are LNHDA and SQIVND (reference sequence). CDR3 length: 14 residues. Germline trimming cut 5 bases from V and 0 bases from J; bases unmatched to any gene: 3. The DNA for the CDR3 is TGTGCCAGTAGTGTGGGACAGTTGAACACTGAAGCTTTCTTT. Its translation is CASSVGQLNTEAFF.

V usage is TRBV7-6 and J usage is TRBJ2-1, with TRBD2 identical over 8 bases. CDR1 is SGHVS, CDR2 FNYEAQ, per germline. The CDR3 has 16 residues. The junction had 11 bases not matched to a gene; V was cut back by 5 bases and J by 5 bases. DNA of the CDR3: TGTGCCAGCAGCCCAAGCGGGAGTATCCTTCACAATGAGCAGTTCTTC. It translates to CASSPSGSILHNEQFF.

This sequence joins TRBV5-6 and TRBJ2-2; D is unresolved. Germline V gene data show CDR1 as SGHDT and CDR2 as YYEEEE. The CDR3 consists of 15 residues. V was clipped by 0 bases and J by 7 bases, with 13 bases between them. CDR3 in amino acids: CASSLAPVSDGELFF. The CDR3, as DNA: TGTGCCAGCAGCTTGGCCCCTGTTTCAGACGGGGAGCTGTTTTTT.

This clone was observed a handful of times. The chain employs TRBV4-2 and TRBJ1-5; D is undetermined. The V and J ends lost 3 bases and 2 bases respectively, with 8 bases between them. The CDR3 runs to 14 residues. Germline values: CDR1 LGHNA, CDR2 YNFKEQ. The CDR3 region is CASSQWGGNQPQHF. As DNA, the CDR3 is TGTGCCAGCAGCCAGTGGGGAGGCAATCAGCCCCAGCATTTT.